This TCR beta chain was observed in a study of control samples from healthy donors and cancer patients. Clones were sequenced by immunoSEQ multiplex PCR, and TCRdb holds only the in-frame ones, with some missing. The sample carries more than 95,000 clones, 93% recorded once. V gave up 4 bases and J gave up 1 base; unmatched junction bases: 2. Germline V gene lookup returns CDR1 SQVTM and CDR2 ANQGSEA. This CDR3 comprises 13 residues. The receptor was isolated from a man younger than 40 in good health. V usage is TRBV29-1 and J usage is TRBJ2-3; 7 nucleotides line up with TRBD1. Sequences were obtained from blood. The CDR3 loop reads CSVVTGRTDTQYF. CDR3 sequence (DNA): TGCAGCGTTGTGACAGGGCGCACAGATACGCAGTATTTT.